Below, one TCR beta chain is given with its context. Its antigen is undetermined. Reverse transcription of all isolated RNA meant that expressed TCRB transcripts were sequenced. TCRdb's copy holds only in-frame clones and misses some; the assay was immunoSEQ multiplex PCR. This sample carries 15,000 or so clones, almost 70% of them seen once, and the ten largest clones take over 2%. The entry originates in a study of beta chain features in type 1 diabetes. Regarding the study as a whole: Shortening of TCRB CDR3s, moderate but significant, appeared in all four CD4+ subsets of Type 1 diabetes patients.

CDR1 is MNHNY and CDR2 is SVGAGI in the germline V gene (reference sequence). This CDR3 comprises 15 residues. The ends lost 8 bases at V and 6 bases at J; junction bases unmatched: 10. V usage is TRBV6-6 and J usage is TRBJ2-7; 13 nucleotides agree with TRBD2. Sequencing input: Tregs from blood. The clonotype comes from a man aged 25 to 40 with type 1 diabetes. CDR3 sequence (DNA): TGTGCCAGCTCCCTCCCGGGACTAGCGGGGAGCGAGCAGTACTTC. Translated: CASSLPGLAGSEQYF.